The rows below give T cell receptor beta chains drawn from one sample of a study of CXCR3-negative and CXCR3-positive naive CD8 T cells. TCRdb reanalyzed the 5' RACE reads, giving one entry per CDR3 protein sequence and no DNA. The specimen's table records under 50,000 distinct CDR3 sequences. Sequenced: naive CXCR3- CD8+ T cells from blood. The receptors shown here come from a human donor in good health. Some clones in this sample may be carry-over from other donors' samples. Each CDR3 is given with its conserved first and last residue. Some rows have no size entry. The others give once, few or many, or a class for an expanded clone.

cdr3_length	v_call	clone_size	j_call	cdr3_aa
14	TRBV29-1	.	TRBJ2-5	CSVEDLGAEETQYF
16	TRBV28	.	TRBJ1-3	CASTHSGQSSGNTIYF
13	TRBV27	.	TRBJ2-1	CASSLAHSNEQFF
15	TRBV5-1	.	TRBJ2-3	CASSFGTVRADTQYF
14	TRBV21-1	.	TRBJ2-3	CARALLKLTDTQYF
12	TRBV7-9	.	TRBJ2-1	CASTHGQNEQFF
15	TRBV20-1	.	TRBJ2-1	CSALAALSEYNEQFF
15	TRBV27	.	TRBJ2-1	CASSLAGLSYNEQFF
14	TRBV11-2	.	TRBJ2-3	CASEGRTHTDTQYF
15	TRBV4-1	.	TRBJ2-7	CASSQDWTGDYEQYF
13	TRBV6-4	.	TRBJ2-1	CASSDSLVSEQFF
16	TRBV9	.	TRBJ2-4	CASSPSEGPSKDIQYF
19	TRBV27	.	TRBJ2-1	CASSPAVARGVVSYNEQFF
14	TRBV6-1	.	TRBJ2-7	CASSETGVYYEQYF
14	TRBV27	medium-sized	TRBJ2-3	CASTPGAYPDTQYF
15	TRBV13	.	TRBJ1-1	CASSPRGTENTEAFF
15	TRBV18	.	TRBJ2-5	CASSPPLDPQETQYF
15	TRBV6-1	.	TRBJ2-7	CASSEDRGFFNEQFF
15	TRBV12-3/TRBV12-4	.	TRBJ2-1	CASSVAGGPYNEQFF
16	TRBV13	.	TRBJ1-5	CASSFSYRGEDQPQHF
18	TRBV6-6	.	TRBJ2-5	CASSPGTSGRPLVETQYF
13	TRBV7-9	.	TRBJ2-7	CASSTGQRYEQYF
14	TRBV29-1	.	TRBJ1-1	CSVLNQIPNTEAFF
12	TRBV5-1	.	TRBJ2-1	CASSSPGNEQFF
17	TRBV7-2	.	TRBJ2-4	CASSLAAPGGGINIQYF
17	TRBV10-1	.	TRBJ2-7	CASSESTRGTRGYEQYF
16	TRBV29-1	.	TRBJ2-1	CSVEARGRDREFEQFF
14	TRBV7-9	.	TRBJ1-5	CASSPTGDNQPQHF
14	TRBV5-1	.	TRBJ2-1	CASTPAGSYNEQFF
13	TRBV7-3	.	TRBJ2-1	CASSLPLNNEQFF
18	TRBV6-2/TRBV6-3	.	TRBJ1-4	CASSYSARDQVWDEKLFF
17	TRBV21-1	.	TRBJ2-5	CASSKVGGRCDQETQYF
15	TRBV5-1	.	TRBJ2-5	CASTFGGHAGETQYF
15	TRBV14	.	TRBJ2-7	CASSQDRYRGYEQYF
16	TRBV14	.	TRBJ1-2	CASSQDLQQGGYGYTF
12	TRBV11-3	.	TRBJ2-1	CASSLRDSEQFF
14	TRBV12-3/TRBV12-4	.	TRBJ2-7	CASSSAQSSYEQYF
14	TRBV7-9	.	TRBJ2-3	CASSLLDTQDTQYF
16	TRBV12-3/TRBV12-4	.	TRBJ2-1	CASSSAYISSYNEQFF
12	TRBV10-3	.	TRBJ2-7	CAIRAGSPEQYF
11	TRBV28	.	TRBJ2-5	CASILKGTQYF
18	TRBV15	.	TRBJ2-3	CATSRDISPASNTDTQYF
13	TRBV6-5	.	TRBJ2-7	CASSYSQYYEQYF
12	TRBV20-1	.	TRBJ2-5	CSAREPEETQYF
14	TRBV29-1	.	TRBJ2-7	CSVAGQGSSYEQYF
15	TRBV28	.	TRBJ1-2	CASSSSLQDLYGYTF
14	TRBV29-1	.	TRBJ2-7	CSAQLPDGTYEQYF
11	TRBV28	medium-sized	TRBJ2-7	CASSLGAEQYF
13	TRBV5-4	.	TRBJ2-3	CASSRKGTDTQYF
17	TRBV6-5	.	TRBJ2-5	CASSYGAGGGVQETQYF
16	TRBV4-2	.	TRBJ2-1	CASSQVLDTTVGEQFF
15	TRBV5-1	.	TRBJ2-7	CASSRERDTSYEQYF
14	TRBV20-1	.	TRBJ2-7	CSAHFSGLSYEQYF
13	TRBV10-1	.	TRBJ2-5	CASGEGYGETQYF
13	TRBV9	.	TRBJ2-1	CASSVGGADEQFF